Presented here are 10 T cell receptor beta chains from one specimen sequenced in a study of blood T cell repertoires in COVID-19. Profiling relied on immunoSEQ multiplex PCR, and the TCRdb table lists in-frame clones only, not all of them. The sample yields more than 200,000 clones, less than 85% seen once. Source material: peripheral blood. Every receptor here comes from a woman in her seventies with active or convalescent COVID-19.

The rearrangement uses TRBV5-1 and TRBJ1-2, with a possible D match to TRBD1 (6 bases). V dropped 3 bases and J dropped 5 bases, with 11 bases sitting between them. The CDR3 runs to 13 residues. Per the germline V gene, CDR1 is SGHRS and CDR2 is YFSETQ. The CDR3 region has the DNA TGCGCCAGCAGCTGGGACAAGGAGTATGGCTACACCTTC. Translated: CASSWDKEYGYTF.

This chain uses TRBV5-1 with TRBJ2-7; 9 nucleotides agree with TRBD2. This CDR3 region has 12 residues. J gave up 6 bases and V 2 bases, and 0 bases lay outside the gene matches. Germline assignment: CDR1 SGHRS and CDR2 YFSETQ. The CDR3 here is CASSLAGGEQYF. For the CDR3, the DNA is TGCGCCAGCAGCTTAGCGGGGGGCGAGCAGTACTTC.

The genes are TRBV19 and TRBJ2-3; 7 bases match TRBD1. Per the germline V gene, CDR1 is LNHDA and CDR2 is SQIVND (reference sequence). The CDR3 has 12 residues. The V and J ends lost 7 bases and 9 bases, in that order; junction bases with no gene match: 7. The CDR3 DNA sequence: TGTGCCAGTAACAGGGGCCGGTCCACGCAGTATTTT. This sequence encodes CASNRGRSTQYF.

The J gene is TRBJ2-7, the V gene TRBV27; D perhaps matches TRBD2 (5 bases). The CDR3 consists of 13 residues. Germline CDR1 reads MNHEY; CDR2 reads SMNVEV (reference sequence). Between the trimmed V and J ends, which lost 3 bases and 1 base, there was a span of 7 bases. CDR3 protein: CASSFGGSYEQYF. The CDR3 DNA reads as TGTGCCAGCAGTTTCGGCGGGTCCTACGAGCAGTACTTC.

The J gene is TRBJ1-5, the V gene TRBV2, with 7 bases that match TRBD1. V trimming: 4 bases; J trimming: 6 bases; junction bases outside the gene matches: 6. CDR1 and CDR2 from the germline V gene are SNHLY and FYNNEI. This CDR3 has 14 amino acids. CDR3 DNA: TGTGCCAGCAGTGGACGGGACAGAAGTCAGCCCCAGCATTTT. This translates into CASSGRDRSQPQHF.

The genes are TRBV6-5 and TRBJ2-7, with 7 bases aligning to TRBD2. This CDR3 is built from 13 residues. V was clipped by 9 bases and J by 6 bases; unmatched bases: 11. Germline assignment: CDR1 MNHEY and CDR2 SVGAGI. The CDR3 is CARITSAGLEQYF. The DNA for the CDR3 is TGTGCCAGGATAACTAGCGCTGGGCTCGAGCAGTACTTC.

V gene TRBV7-9 combines with J gene TRBJ2-7, with 9 nucleotides matching TRBD1. CDR1 and CDR2 from the germline V gene are SEHNR and FQNEAQ (reference sequence). This CDR3 spans 14 amino acids. The V gene end was trimmed by 4 bases and the J gene end by 6 bases; junction bases not matched to a gene: 7. CDR3 residues: CASSSPGQGFEQYF. The CDR3 nucleotides read TGTGCCAGCAGCTCCCCGGGACAGGGCTTCGAGCAGTACTTC.

The chain recombines TRBV7-9 with TRBJ2-2, with TRBD1 matching 10 bases. V gave up 7 bases and J gave up 3 bases; unmatched junction bases: 5. Germline V gives CDR1 SEHNR, CDR2 FQNEAQ (reference sequence). This CDR3 region has 15 residues. CDR3 sequence: CASIRDRGYTGELFF. The CDR3 DNA is TGTGCCAGCATCAGGGACAGGGGTTACACCGGGGAGCTGTTTTTT. Looking up the rest from reference TRBV7-9 and TRBJ2-2 gives the full variable domain: DTGVSQNPRHKITKRGQNVTFRCDPISEHNRLYWYRQTLGQGPEFLTYFQNEAQLEKSRLLSDRFSAERPKGSFSTLEIQRTEQGDSAMYLCASIRDRGYTGELFFGEGSRLTVL.

The gene calls are TRBV29-1 and TRBJ2-3, with 11 bases aligning to TRBD2. The length of the CDR3 is 17 residues. Germline values: CDR1 SQVTM, CDR2 ANQGSEA. J gave up 2 bases and V 7 bases, and 14 bases lay outside the gene matches. As DNA, the CDR3 is TGCAGCGCTCGAAACCTTTTGACTAGCGGGATCACAGATACGCAGTATTTT. This codes for CSARNLLTSGITDTQYF.

The J gene is TRBJ2-1, the V gene TRBV5-1; unclear D gene. V lost 0 bases to trimming and J lost 0 bases, with 10 bases between them. The CDR3 spans 16 residues. Germline V lookup: CDR1 SGHRS, CDR2 YFSETQ. CDR3 loop: CASSLGGASSYNEQFF. In nucleotides, the CDR3 is TGCGCCAGCAGCTTGGGCGGTGCGAGCTCCTACAATGAGCAGTTCTTC.